This entry lists 8 T cell receptor beta chains sequenced from one sample in a study of cytomegalovirus exposure and HLA in healthy donors. Primers for the PCR totalled 60 Vbeta and 13 Jbeta. The repertoire was sequenced with immunoSEQ multiplex PCR; TCRdb's copy has only in-frame clones and lacks some. The table shows fewer than 200,000 clones, with about four fifths occurring only once. Sequences were obtained from PBMCs. The origin of the receptors is a woman aged 18-29 years in good health and CMV-seropositive.

The chain uses TRBV19 and TRBJ2-3, with D possibly TRBD2 on 5 matching bases. Looked up from germline, CDR1 is LNHDA and CDR2 is SQIVND (reference sequence). V was cut by 4 bases and J by 0 bases, with 14 bases left in between. This CDR3 has 16 amino acids. CDR3 sequence reads: CASSRAQRSSTDTQYF. The CDR3 bases are TGTGCCAGTAGTAGGGCCCAGCGGTCTAGCACAGATACGCAGTATTTT. Drawing the rest from reference TRBV19 and TRBJ2-3, the complete variable domain is DGGITQSPKYLFRKEGQNVTLSCEQNLNHDAMYWYRQDPGQGLRLIYYSQIVNDFQKGDIAEGYSVSREKKESFPLTVTSAQKNPTAFYLCASSRAQRSSTDTQYFGPGTRLTVL.

This clone was picked up one time. The chain is built from TRBV11-2 and TRBJ1-1; D is unclear. V gave up 8 bases and J gave up 8 bases, with 15 bases separating them. Germline CDR1 SGHAT, CDR2 FQNNGV. This CDR3 has 12 residues. In DNA form, the CDR3 reads TGTGCCAGCGAAAGAAAGGGAGGAGAAGCTTTCTTT. Translating it yields CASERKGGEAFF.

This rearrangement joins TRBV13 to TRBJ1-4; D ambiguous. V gave up 5 bases and J gave up 0 bases, with 7 bases separating them. CDR3 size: 14 residues. The germline gives CDR1 PRHDT, CDR2 FYEKMQ (reference sequence). The CDR3 sequence: CASSLGATNEKLFF. For the CDR3, the DNA is TGTGCCAGCAGCCTCGGTGCAACTAATGAAAAACTGTTTTTT.

The CDR3 sequence: CASSESWTGRTDTQYF. DNA of the CDR3: TGCGCCAGCAGTGAGTCGTGGACAGGGAGGACAGATACGCAGTATTTT. The chain carries TRBV10-1 and TRBJ2-3; 8 nucleotides align to TRBD1. This CDR3 is 16 amino acids long. Germline V gives CDR1 WNHNN, CDR2 SYGVQD (reference sequence). V shed 0 bases, J shed 3 bases, and the junction held 5 bases outside the gene matches.

This chain uses TRBV19 with TRBJ2-5; D perhaps matches TRBD2 (7 bases). The length of the CDR3 is 15 residues. The V gene's germline CDR1 is LNHDA and CDR2 SQIVND (reference sequence). Between the trimmed V and J ends, which lost 5 bases and 1 base, there was a span of 14 bases. CDR3 amino acids: CASSSRGGIQETQYF. The CDR3 coding sequence is TGTGCCAGTAGTTCGAGGGGGGGCATCCAAGAGACCCAGTACTTC.

CDR3 sequence reads: CASSLGEGFGANVLTF. CDR3 DNA sequence: TGTGCCAGCAGTCTGGGGGAGGGGTTTGGGGCCAACGTCCTGACTTTC. The chain couples TRBV28 to TRBJ2-6, with 7 bases matching TRBD2. The CDR3 consists of 16 residues. V dropped 5 bases and J dropped 3; count of bases not matched to a gene: 7. The germline CDR1 and CDR2 sequences are MDHEN and SYDVKM.

The rearrangement joins TRBV4-1 to TRBJ2-5; 13 positions match TRBD2. CDR3 length equals 15 residues. Germline V gene data show CDR1 as MGHRA and CDR2 as YSYEKL. V lost 4 bases, J lost 5 bases, and 4 bases stayed unmatched. The CDR3 sequence is CASSRGLAGWETQYF. In DNA, the CDR3 is TGCGCCAGCAGCCGGGGACTAGCGGGGTGGGAGACCCAGTACTTC.

The chain carries TRBV7-2 and TRBJ1-4; tentatively, D is TRBD1 (5 bases). Trimming removed 4 bases at V and 2 bases at J, with 14 bases between. The CDR3 contains 16 residues. The germline V gene has CDR1 SGHTA and CDR2 FQGNSA. The CDR3 sequence: CASSWGGRGTNEKLFF. Here the CDR3 DNA reads TGTGCCAGCAGCTGGGGAGGACGGGGGACTAATGAAAAACTGTTTTTT. Combining the CDR3 with reference TRBV7-2 and TRBJ1-4 gives the whole variable domain GAGVSQSPSNKVTEKGKDVELRCDPISGHTALYWYRQSLGQGLEFLIYFQGNSAPDKSGLPSDRFSAERTGGSVSTLTIQRTQQEDSAVYLCASSWGGRGTNEKLFFGSGTQLSVL.